Listed below are T cell receptor beta chains from one sample, sequenced in a study of beta chain features in type 1 diabetes. Sequencing used immunoSEQ multiplex PCR; TCRdb keeps in-frame clones, though not all of them. The sample lists hundreds of thousands of clones, around 15% occurring once. The material sequenced was naive CD4+ T cells from blood. The receptor source for this set is a man in his late teens or twenties in good health. CDR3s include the opening cysteine and the closing phenylalanine or tryptophan. The D gene is left open where the match is weak. Not every row has a clone size; where given, it reads once, few, many or a size class.

D gene: TRBD1; J gene: TRBJ1-5; clone size: few; V gene: TRBV28; CDR3 protein: CASSLLFRDRGPGNQPQHF; CDR3 DNA: TGTGCCAGCAGTTTATTATTCCGGGACAGGGGTCCGGGCAATCAGCCCCAGCATTTT
D gene: -; J gene: TRBJ2-7; clone size: few; V gene: TRBV5-1; CDR3 protein: CASSFRSSSPYEQYF; CDR3 DNA: TGCGCCAGCAGCTTCAGGTCATCGTCCCCCTACGAGCAGTACTTC
D gene: -; J gene: TRBJ2-7; clone size: -; V gene: TRBV28; CDR3 protein: CASVPSDASYEQYF; CDR3 DNA: TGTGCCAGTGTTCCCTCGGATGCCTCCTACGAGCAGTACTTC
D gene: TRBD2; J gene: TRBJ2-7; clone size: -; V gene: TRBV5-1; CDR3 protein: CASSLGLATYSYEQYF; CDR3 DNA: TGCGCCAGCAGCTTGGGACTAGCGACCTACTCCTACGAGCAGTACTTC
D gene: TRBD1; J gene: TRBJ1-1; clone size: few; V gene: TRBV6-6; CDR3 protein: CASSYSTGGMNTEAFF; CDR3 DNA: TGTGCCAGCAGTTACTCGACAGGGGGGATGAACACTGAAGCTTTCTTT
D gene: -; J gene: TRBJ1-4; clone size: -; V gene: TRBV5-1; CDR3 protein: CASSLDAGTTNEKLFF; CDR3 DNA: TGCGCCAGCAGCTTGGATGCGGGGACGACTAATGAAAAACTGTTTTTT
D gene: -; J gene: TRBJ2-7; clone size: few; V gene: TRBV18; CDR3 protein: CASSPPNRYEQYF; CDR3 DNA: TGTGCCAGCTCACCACCTAATCGATACGAGCAGTACTTC
D gene: TRBD1; J gene: TRBJ1-1; clone size: once; V gene: TRBV18; CDR3 protein: CASSRDSVTMNTEAFF; CDR3 DNA: TGTGCCAGCTCACGGGACAGCGTTACCATGAACACTGAAGCTTTCTTT
D gene: -; J gene: TRBJ1-1; clone size: few; V gene: TRBV7-2; CDR3 protein: CASRAGEWTTEAFF; CDR3 DNA: TGTGCCAGCAGAGCAGGGGAATGGACCACTGAAGCTTTCTTT
D gene: -; J gene: TRBJ1-1; clone size: few; V gene: TRBV5-4; CDR3 protein: CASSWGSKDDTEAFF; CDR3 DNA: TGTGCCAGCAGCTGGGGGAGCAAGGATGATACTGAAGCTTTCTTT
D gene: -; J gene: TRBJ2-7; clone size: -; V gene: TRBV11-2; CDR3 protein: CASASRGAGHEQYF; CDR3 DNA: TGTGCCAGCGCCTCCCGAGGAGCGGGCCACGAGCAGTACTTC
D gene: -; J gene: TRBJ1-5; clone size: -; V gene: TRBV6-5; CDR3 protein: CASSYSWQQQPQHF; CDR3 DNA: TGTGCCAGCAGTTACTCGTGGCAGCAACAGCCCCAGCATTTT
D gene: -; J gene: TRBJ2-5; clone size: -; V gene: TRBV6-6; CDR3 protein: CASQSGGRETQYF; CDR3 DNA: TGTGCCAGCCAGTCAGGAGGGCGGGAGACCCAGTACTTC
D gene: TRBD1; J gene: TRBJ1-2; clone size: -; V gene: TRBV15; CDR3 protein: CATSRLQGDLGGYTF; CDR3 DNA: TGTGCCACCAGCAGGTTACAGGGGGACTTGGGTGGCTACACCTTC
D gene: -; J gene: TRBJ1-3; clone size: -; V gene: TRBV29-1; CDR3 protein: CSVKHDSGNTIYF; CDR3 DNA: TGCAGCGTTAAACACGACTCTGGAAACACCATATATTTT
D gene: -; J gene: TRBJ2-6; clone size: few; V gene: TRBV19; CDR3 protein: CASSLSNSGANVLTF; CDR3 DNA: TGTGCCAGTAGTCTGAGTAACTCTGGGGCCAACGTCCTGACTTTC
D gene: TRBD2; J gene: TRBJ2-7; clone size: -; V gene: TRBV19; CDR3 protein: CASSALAGVGEQYF; CDR3 DNA: TGTGCCAGTAGTGCACTAGCGGGAGTTGGGGAGCAGTACTTC
D gene: TRBD1; J gene: TRBJ2-5; clone size: -; V gene: TRBV14; CDR3 protein: CASSQDRGKETQYF; CDR3 DNA: TGTGCCAGCAGCCAAGACAGGGGGAAAGAGACCCAGTACTTC
D gene: TRBD1; J gene: TRBJ1-4; clone size: -; V gene: TRBV29-1; CDR3 protein: CSALQGASEKLFF; CDR3 DNA: TGCAGCGCCCTACAGGGGGCCAGTGAAAAACTGTTTTTT
D gene: -; J gene: TRBJ1-5; clone size: few; V gene: TRBV7-9; CDR3 protein: CASSYWGGINQPQHF; CDR3 DNA: TGTGCCAGCAGCTACTGGGGGGGGATTAATCAGCCCCAGCATTTT
D gene: -; J gene: TRBJ1-1; clone size: -; V gene: TRBV9; CDR3 protein: CASSTRESGPRGTEAFF; CDR3 DNA: TGTGCCAGCAGCACGAGGGAGTCCGGACCACGGGGGACTGAAGCTTTCTTT
D gene: -; J gene: TRBJ2-5; clone size: many; V gene: TRBV28; CDR3 protein: CASSRPRWTQYF; CDR3 DNA: TGTGCCAGCAGTCGTCCTCGGTGGACCCAGTACTTC
D gene: -; J gene: TRBJ2-1; clone size: few; V gene: TRBV6-5; CDR3 protein: CASSNRRVEQFF; CDR3 DNA: TGTGCCAGCAGTAACAGGCGGGTAGAGCAGTTCTTC
D gene: TRBD2; J gene: TRBJ2-1; clone size: few; V gene: TRBV28; CDR3 protein: CASKVLASREQFF; CDR3 DNA: TGTGCCAGCAAGGTACTAGCGTCCCGTGAGCAGTTCTTC
D gene: -; J gene: TRBJ1-2; clone size: few; V gene: TRBV5-6; CDR3 protein: CASSLESANYGYTF; CDR3 DNA: TGTGCCAGCAGCTTGGAATCGGCTAACTATGGCTACACCTTC
D gene: TRBD1; J gene: TRBJ2-3; clone size: few; V gene: TRBV6-5; CDR3 protein: CASSTGQGRTQYF; CDR3 DNA: TGTGCCAGCAGTACCGGACAGGGGAGGACGCAGTATTTT
D gene: -; J gene: TRBJ1-1; clone size: -; V gene: TRBV30; CDR3 protein: CAWTRNLKNTEAFF; CDR3 DNA: TGTGCCTGGACGAGGAACCTTAAGAACACTGAAGCTTTCTTT
D gene: -; J gene: TRBJ1-6; clone size: few; V gene: TRBV5-1; CDR3 protein: CASSLDSSSGPLHF; CDR3 DNA: TGCGCCAGCAGCTTGGATAGCTCGTCGGGGCCCCTCCACTTT
D gene: -; J gene: TRBJ2-7; clone size: few; V gene: TRBV6-5; CDR3 protein: CASSYRRERSYEQYF; CDR3 DNA: TGTGCCAGCAGTTACAGAAGGGAACGATCCTACGAGCAGTACTTC
D gene: -; J gene: TRBJ2-6; clone size: -; V gene: TRBV7-3; CDR3 protein: CASSLQGLSGANVLTF; CDR3 DNA: TGTGCCAGCAGCTTGCAGGGCCTCTCTGGGGCCAACGTCCTGACTTTC
D gene: TRBD2; J gene: TRBJ2-5; clone size: -; V gene: TRBV2; CDR3 protein: CASRPPGLAVETQYF; CDR3 DNA: TGTGCCAGCAGACCACCGGGACTAGCGGTGGAGACCCAGTACTTC
D gene: -; J gene: TRBJ1-2; clone size: few; V gene: TRBV30; CDR3 protein: CAWSEFYLGRRDDYTF; CDR3 DNA: TGTGCCTGGAGTGAGTTTTACCTGGGGCGAAGGGATGACTACACCTTC
D gene: -; J gene: TRBJ2-1; clone size: -; V gene: TRBV4-2; CDR3 protein: CASSQEGVTGEQFF; CDR3 DNA: TGTGCCAGCAGCCAAGAGGGGGTAACGGGTGAGCAGTTCTTC
D gene: -; J gene: TRBJ2-2; clone size: -; V gene: TRBV4-2; CDR3 protein: CASSRSGVNTGELFF; CDR3 DNA: TGTGCCAGCAGCCGGTCAGGGGTAAACACCGGGGAGCTGTTTTTT
D gene: -; J gene: TRBJ1-2; clone size: few; V gene: TRBV28; CDR3 protein: CAAVGGGNYGYTF; CDR3 DNA: TGTGCCGCCGTGGGGGGCGGAAACTATGGCTACACCTTC
D gene: -; J gene: TRBJ2-2; clone size: -; V gene: TRBV7-7; CDR3 protein: CASSLGGGLTGELFF; CDR3 DNA: TGTGCTAGCAGCTTAGGGGGAGGACTCACCGGGGAGCTGTTTTTT
D gene: -; J gene: TRBJ1-2; clone size: few; V gene: TRBV4-2; CDR3 protein: CASSRSTGINYGYTF; CDR3 DNA: TGTGCCAGCAGCCGTTCGACAGGTATCAACTATGGCTACACCTTC
D gene: TRBD2; J gene: TRBJ2-1; clone size: few; V gene: TRBV5-4; CDR3 protein: CASSGLAASYNEQFF; CDR3 DNA: TGTGCCAGCAGCGGACTAGCGGCTTCCTACAATGAGCAGTTCTTC
D gene: -; J gene: TRBJ2-5; clone size: few; V gene: TRBV6-5; CDR3 protein: CASSRQYQETQYF; CDR3 DNA: TGTGCCAGCAGTCGGCAGTACCAAGAGACCCAGTACTTC
D gene: TRBD1; J gene: TRBJ2-7; clone size: -; V gene: TRBV28; CDR3 protein: CASSQRTGDPYEQYF; CDR3 DNA: TGTGCCAGCAGCCAACGGACAGGTGACCCCTACGAGCAGTACTTC
D gene: TRBD1; J gene: TRBJ1-6; clone size: -; V gene: TRBV18; CDR3 protein: CASSPWIDRGNSPLHF; CDR3 DNA: TGTGCCAGCTCACCCTGGATTGACAGGGGTAATTCACCCCTCCACTTT
D gene: -; J gene: TRBJ1-2; clone size: -; V gene: TRBV9; CDR3 protein: CASSSRQAGENYGYTF; CDR3 DNA: TGTGCCAGCAGCTCCCGACAGGCCGGGGAGAACTATGGCTACACCTTC